This T cell receptor (beta chain) was identified during a study of blood T cell repertoires in COVID-19. About the study: The United States, Italy and Spain supplied acute and convalescent COVID-19 samples. From T cells, B-cell-depleted T cells, or PBMCs came the material, which was cDNA or gDNA.

The method was immunoSEQ multiplex PCR; TCRdb's version includes in-frame clones alone and lacks a portion of them. In the table there are roughly 250,000 clones, around 86% of which are singletons. This receptor was obtained from a woman in her sixties or seventies with active or convalescent COVID-19. Sequencing input: peripheral blood.

The CDR3: CASSYYRGDYGYTF. The CDR3 nucleotides read TGTGCCAGCAGTTACTACAGGGGGGACTATGGCTACACCTTC. V is TRBV6-5 and J is TRBJ1-2, with 8 bases identical to TRBD1. The V segment lost 1 base and the J segment 3 bases; nucleotides outside the gene matches: 1. This CDR3 is built from 14 residues. Germline V gene lookup returns CDR1 MNHEY and CDR2 SVGAGI.